This is a list of T cell receptor beta chains from one sample in a study of cytotoxic CD8 clonotypes in ibrutinib-treated CLL. This table comes from immunoSEQ multiplex PCR, and its TCRdb copy is limited to in-frame clones, with some not included. The table lists 150,000 to 200,000 clones, roughly 88% of them singletons. The sample in question was PBMCs, obtained at disease progression, from a patient treated with ibrutinib. These receptors came from a human donor with chronic lymphocytic leukemia. Both conserved end residues are part of each CDR3. The D gene is left open where the match is weak. A clone size is listed for some rows: how often the clone was seen (once, few, many), or a class if it is expanded.

d_gene,abundance,j_gene,v_gene,CDR3nt,CDR3aa
TRBD2,.,TRBJ2-5,TRBV27,TGTGCCAGCAGTTCCCCTCGGGAGGGGGTCTCCAAAGAGACCCAGTACTTC,CASSSPREGVSKETQYF
TRBD1,once,TRBJ1-5,TRBV29-1,TGCAGCGTTGCAAGTTCGGGGCAGGGGGTGTATCAGCCCCAGCATTTT,CSVASSGQGVYQPQHF
TRBD2,.,TRBJ2-1,TRBV4-1,TGCGCCAGCAGCCAAACTCGGACTAGCGGGAGATTCCAGTTCTTC,CASSQTRTSGRFQFF
.,.,TRBJ2-6,TRBV13,TGTGCCAGCACCCCCAGGGGGGTCGGCGGTTATGGGGCCAACGTCCTGACTTTC,CASTPRGVGGYGANVLTF
.,once,TRBJ2-3,TRBV11-2,TGTGCCAGCAGCTCAGGCGGGGGCGCAGATACGCAGTATTTT,CASSSGGGADTQYF
.,.,TRBJ1-1,TRBV20-1,TGCAGTGCTTGGATGAACACTGAAGCTTTCTTT,CSAWMNTEAFF
.,.,TRBJ2-1,TRBV28,TGTGCCAGCAGCAACCCGCTAGAGGGCTACAATGAGCAGTTCTTC,CASSNPLEGYNEQFF
TRBD2,.,TRBJ2-1,TRBV7-3,TGTGCCAGCAGCTCCGGACTAGCGGGAGCCGATGAGCAGTTCTTC,CASSSGLAGADEQFF
TRBD2,once,TRBJ2-1,TRBV18,TGTGCCAGCTCTTCTCAATTAGCGGGATCCCACAATGAGCAGTTCTTC,CASSSQLAGSHNEQFF
TRBD1,.,TRBJ2-7,TRBV29-1,TGCAGCGTAGAACCGGGACAGGGGGACTCCTACGAGCAGTACTTC,CSVEPGQGDSYEQYF
.,.,TRBJ2-7,TRBV14,TGTGCCAGCAGCCAAGATATGCAAAGCTACGAGCAGTACTTC,CASSQDMQSYEQYF
TRBD1,once,TRBJ2-2,TRBV9,TGTGCCAGCAGCCAGACAGGGGTGAGCACCGGGGAGCTGTTTTTT,CASSQTGVSTGELFF
TRBD1,.,TRBJ2-7,TRBV4-1,TGCGCCAGCAGCCAAGTCCCTGGACAGGGGACCTACGAGCAGTACTTC,CASSQVPGQGTYEQYF
.,.,TRBJ2-3,TRBV4-1,TGCGCCAGCAGCCAATGGCCAATGCCACAGGACCTGACAGATACGCAGTATTTT,CASSQWPMPQDLTDTQYF
TRBD1,.,TRBJ2-7,TRBV27,TGTGCCAGCAGGGATCGGACAGGGAGCTCCTACGAGCAGTACTTC,CASRDRTGSSYEQYF
TRBD2,.,TRBJ2-7,TRBV18,TGTGCCAGCTCACAATCTAGCGGGGTAAACTACGAGCAGTACTTC,CASSQSSGVNYEQYF